The source of this T cell receptor beta chain is a study of response to subunit inactivated influenza vaccine. V lost 2 bases to trimming and J lost 4 bases, with 15 bases between them. Per the germline V gene, CDR1 is SQVTM and CDR2 is ANQGSEA. CDR3 length: 15 residues. MiXCR, applied by TCRdb to the RT-PCR reads, yields one record per CDR3 protein. The data show approximately 570,000 distinct CDR3 sequences, approximately 7.6% seen once. This clonotype showed up many times. Sequencing used PBMCs from blood, obtained roughly 24 months after vaccination. This TCR was recovered from a man between 50 and 75 years old who received an inactivated influenza vaccine. This chain connects TRBV29-1 to TRBJ2-4; weak D call: TRBD2 (6 bases). CDR3 sequence (DNA): TGCAGCGTTGAATTCTGGGGGGACGTAAAAAACATTCAGTACTTC. It yields the protein CSVEFWGDVKNIQYF.